Below, 18 T cell receptor beta chains from the same sample are listed, as sequenced in a study of blood T cell repertoires in COVID-19 (TCRdb year 2020). The protocol used for the library was the immunoSEQ multiplex PCR assay. The immuneACCESS repertoire file appears here via TCRdb, limited to in-frame rearrangements. These files lack a portion of the clones; in checked studies, under half of the deficit traces to unresolved V genes, and the cause of the others is not known. The sample table lists 200,000 to 250,000 clones, 90% of them with a count of one. The ten largest clones represent roughly 15% of the sample. The sample taken for sequencing was PBMCs or T cells enriched from blood (not recorded which). The receptors shown here come from a man aged 30-40 years who had been exposed to COVID-19.

The rearrangement joins TRBV4-2 to TRBJ1-1; tentative D call: TRBD1 (6 bases). Per the germline V gene, CDR1 is LGHNA and CDR2 is YNFKEQ. This CDR3 spans 16 amino acids. Trimming removed 0 bases at V and 5 bases at J, with 16 bases between. Here the CDR3 DNA reads TGTGCCAGCAGCCAAGAAGCGTTGTTAACAGGGACTGAAGCTTTCTTT. Amino acids: CASSQEALLTGTEAFF.

The chain employs TRBV18 and TRBJ2-2; D is ambiguous. The CDR3 spans 16 residues. The germline V gene has CDR1 KGHSH and CDR2 LQKENI. Trimming stripped 1 base from V and 2 bases from J, with 11 bases between. CDR3 nucleotides: TGTGCCAGCTCACCACGTTCCGACATAAACACCGGGGAGCTGTTTTTT. Protein sequence: CASSPRSDINTGELFF.

The rearrangement joins TRBV7-6 to TRBJ2-1; weak D call: TRBD1 (7 bases). The germline V gene encodes CDR1 SGHVS and CDR2 FNYEAQ. This CDR3 comprises 14 residues. The ends were cut back, 5 bases at V and 2 bases at J, with 10 bases in the middle. In DNA form, the CDR3 reads TGTGCCAGCAGCCCAGGGGGGCCCTACAATGAGCAGTTCTTC. Translating it yields CASSPGGPYNEQFF.

In its sample, this clone was seen once. This chain links TRBV6-5 with TRBJ2-6, with D possibly matching TRBD2 (5 bases). This CDR3 contains 16 residues. With 4 bases removed from V and 0 bases from J, the gap between germline ends came to 10 bases. Germline V gives CDR1 MNHEY, CDR2 SVGAGI. The CDR3: CASSSLGDSGANVLTF. Here the CDR3 DNA reads TGTGCCAGCAGTTCCCTGGGAGACTCTGGGGCCAACGTCCTGACTTTC.

The rearrangement joins TRBV10-3 to TRBJ2-3, with 8 bases matching TRBD1. CDR1 is ENHRY and CDR2 is SYGVKD in the germline V gene. The CDR3 is 13 residues long. Trimming took 10 bases from V and 6 from J; bases not matched to a gene: 9. CDR3 DNA sequence: TGTGCCAGCGCCGGGACAGGCCGGGATACGCAGTATTTT. Amino acids: CASAGTGRDTQYF.

The sample holds one count of this clone. The chain recombines TRBV30 with TRBJ2-7, with 11 nucleotides matching TRBD1. J was trimmed by 3 bases and V by 2 bases; bases with no gene match: 3. Germline assignment: CDR1 GTSNPN and CDR2 SVGIG (reference sequence). CDR3 length: 14 residues. DNA of the CDR3: TGTGCCTGGAGTATAGGGACAGGGGGCTACGAGCAGTACTTC. Its protein product is CAWSIGTGGYEQYF.

The chain carries TRBV2 and TRBJ1-3; D not certain. The CDR3 has 14 amino acids. V lost 7 bases and J 2 bases, leaving 12 bases between the germline ends. Germline CDR1 and CDR2: SNHLY and FYNNEI. The CDR3 sequence is CASTLEDTGNTIYF. CDR3 in DNA: TGTGCCAGCACCCTAGAGGATACTGGAAACACCATATATTTT.

This chain links TRBV7-6 with TRBJ1-2; TRBD1 matches 8 bases. V shed 2 bases and J 11 bases; nucleotides not matched to a gene: 13. CDR1 is SGHVS and CDR2 is FNYEAQ in the germline V gene. The CDR3 sequence is 15 residues long. The DNA for the CDR3 is TGTGCCAGCAGCTTATTCCGAGACAGGGGAGAACCGTACACCTTC. Translated, it gives CASSLFRDRGEPYTF.

This clone has a single count. J is TRBJ2-6 and V is TRBV18; no reliable D call. The V and J ends lost 0 bases and 3 bases respectively, with 6 bases between them. CDR3 length: 15 residues. CDR1 is KGHSH and CDR2 is LQKENI in the germline V gene. The CDR3 nucleotides are TGTGCCAGCTCACCACCTTCCCTTGGGGCCAACGTCCTGACTTTC. It is translated as CASSPPSLGANVLTF.

This chain links TRBV7-2 with TRBJ2-7, with 7 bases fitting TRBD1. Germline assignment: CDR1 SGHTA and CDR2 FQGNSA. CDR3 length equals 12 residues. Trimming cost V 5 bases and J 4 bases; bases outside gene matches: 2. The CDR3 loop is CASSGQAYEQYF. CDR3 DNA: TGTGCCAGCAGCGGACAGGCGTACGAGCAGTACTTC.

The gene calls are TRBV5-5 and TRBJ1-1; D is unclear. The CDR3 consists of 12 residues. Between the trimmed V and J ends, which lost 5 bases and 4 bases, there was a span of 9 bases. Germline V gene data show CDR1 as SGHKS and CDR2 as YYEKEE (reference sequence). CDR3 residues: CASRVPGTEAFF. The CDR3 DNA reads as TGTGCCAGCAGAGTCCCCGGCACTGAAGCTTTCTTT.

The CDR3 region has the DNA TGTGCCAGCAGCAAACTAATGATAGGCACCGGGGAGCTGTTTTTT. This translates into CASSKLMIGTGELFF. The chain employs TRBV7-8 and TRBJ2-2, with no clear D. CDR1 is SGHVS, CDR2 FQNEAQ, per germline. There are 15 residues in the CDR3. Trimming left V 5 bases short and J 4 bases short, with 14 bases between.

A note on this clone: The junction departs from the called germline gene at one end, perhaps through a read error. The chain links TRBV19 to TRBJ1-2; TRBD1 is a possible D gene (6 bases). Germline V CDR1 and CDR2: LNHDA, SQIVND (reference sequence). This CDR3 region has 14 residues. The CDR3 loop reads CASSMVRDTLPSAF. The CDR3 nucleotides read TGTGCCAGTAGTATGGTCCGGGACACCTTACCGTCGGCCTTC.

The chain joins TRBV11-2 to TRBJ1-2; a weak D match, TRBD1 (5 bases). The ends were cut back, 0 bases at V and 6 bases at J, with 17 bases in the middle. This CDR3 is 16 amino acids long. Germline values: CDR1 SGHAT, CDR2 FQNNGV. Written as DNA, the CDR3 is TGTGCCAGCAGCTTAGATGTGGGCCAGGGATGGAATGGCTACACCTTC. Protein sequence: CASSLDVGQGWNGYTF. The full variable domain, in which reference TRBV11-2 and TRBJ1-2 provide the parts outside the CDR3, is EAGVAQSPRYKIIEKRQSVAFWCNPISGHATLYWYQQILGQGPKLLIQFQNNGVVDDSQLPKDRFSAERLKGVDSTLKIQPAKLEDSAVYLCASSLDVGQGWNGYTFGSGTRLTVV.

The V gene is TRBV14, the J gene TRBJ1-6; unclear D gene. Trimming took off 5 bases at V and 8 bases at J, with 10 bases between the two ends. The germline V gene has CDR1 SGHDN and CDR2 FVKESK. This CDR3 has 13 residues. DNA for the CDR3: TGTGCCAGCAGCGGAGGAGTCTATTCACCCCTCCACTTT. This gives the protein CASSGGVYSPLHF.

In this sample, this clone turned up once. This chain joins TRBV5-1 and TRBJ1-2, with TRBD1 identical over 7 bases. Germline trimming cut 0 bases from V and 6 bases from J; bases unmatched to any gene: 2. The germline V gene has CDR1 SGHRS and CDR2 YFSETQ. The CDR3 covers 13 residues. The CDR3 protein is CASSLGQGNGYTF. In DNA form, the CDR3 reads TGCGCCAGCAGCTTGGGACAGGGAAATGGCTACACCTTC.

DNA for the CDR3: TGTGCCAGCAGCCTCTGGGTGACGGGGAACACTGAAGCTTTCTTT. Encoded protein: CASSLWVTGNTEAFF. V usage is TRBV11-2 and J usage is TRBJ1-1; D remains ambiguous. The CDR3 spans 15 residues. Germline CDR1 SGHAT, CDR2 FQNNGV. Trimming stripped 5 bases from V and 1 base from J, with 14 bases between.

The chain recombines TRBV19 with TRBJ1-5, with 9 positions matching TRBD1. The V segment lost 9 bases and the J segment 3 bases; nucleotides outside the gene matches: 9. CDR1 and CDR2 from the germline V gene are LNHDA and SQIVND (reference sequence). The CDR3 is 15 residues long. The CDR3 DNA is TGTGCCAGCGCTGCCGGGACAGGGAACAATCAGCCCCAGCATTTT. Translating it yields CASAAGTGNNQPQHF.